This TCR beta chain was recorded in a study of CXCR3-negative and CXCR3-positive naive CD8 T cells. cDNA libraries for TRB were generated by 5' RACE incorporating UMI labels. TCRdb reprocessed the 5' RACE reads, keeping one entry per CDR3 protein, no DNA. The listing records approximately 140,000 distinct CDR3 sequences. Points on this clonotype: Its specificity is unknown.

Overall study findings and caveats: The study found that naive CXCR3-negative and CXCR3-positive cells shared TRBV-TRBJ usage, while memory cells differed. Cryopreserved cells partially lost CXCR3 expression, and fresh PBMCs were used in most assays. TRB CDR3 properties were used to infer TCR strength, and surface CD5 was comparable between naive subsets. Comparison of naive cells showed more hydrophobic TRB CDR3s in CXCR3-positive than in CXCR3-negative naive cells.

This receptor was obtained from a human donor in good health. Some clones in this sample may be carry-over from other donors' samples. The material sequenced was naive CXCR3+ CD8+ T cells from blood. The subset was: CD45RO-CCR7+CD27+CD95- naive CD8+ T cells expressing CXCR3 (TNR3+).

CDR3 sequence: CASSPSWGASYEQYF. The chain links TRBV19 to TRBJ2-7; TCRdb's D gene call, TRBD1, goes unchecked for lack of DNA. The CDR3 is 15 amino acids. CDR1 and CDR2 (germline): LNHDA, SQIVND (reference sequence). Combining the CDR3 with reference TRBV19 and TRBJ2-7 gives the whole variable domain DGGITQSPKYLFRKEGQNVTLSCEQNLNHDAMYWYRQDPGQGLRLIYYSQIVNDFQKGDIAEGYSVSREKKESFPLTVTSAQKNPTAFYLCASSPSWGASYEQYFGPGTRLTVT.